What follows are 9 T cell receptor beta chains derived from one specimen sequenced in a study of cytomegalovirus exposure and HLA in healthy donors. Use of 60 Vbeta and 13 Jbeta primers characterized the PCR. Repertoires were generated with immunoSEQ multiplex PCR, while TCRdb's copy carries only in-frame clones and drops some. The table has some 200,000 clones, over 65% seen once. The sequenced material came from PBMCs. The receptors come from a woman aged 45-60 years in good health and CMV-seropositive.

Written as DNA, the CDR3 is TGTGCCAGCAGTTACTCGCGTCCGGTTGGAAACACCATATATTTT. It codes for CASSYSRPVGNTIYF. The chain uses TRBV6-6 and TRBJ1-3; unclear D gene. V lost 0 bases and J 3 bases, leaving 9 bases between the germline ends. The CDR3 loop spans 15 amino acids. Germline V lookup: CDR1 MNHNY, CDR2 SVGAGI (reference sequence).

This chain connects TRBV2 to TRBJ2-1; D is uncertain. The CDR3 is 12 residues long. Looked up from germline, CDR1 is SNHLY and CDR2 is FYNNEI. Trimming removed 4 bases from V and 10 bases from J, with 11 bases in between. The CDR3: CASSAINSEQFF. The CDR3, as DNA: TGTGCCAGCAGTGCTATTAATTCGGAGCAGTTCTTC.

This clone appeared a single time. This chain links TRBV2 with TRBJ2-7; no firm D call. The germline gives CDR1 SNHLY, CDR2 FYNNEI. Trimming pared 7 bases from V and 6 bases from J, leaving 16 bases between. This CDR3 spans 13 amino acids. DNA for the CDR3: TGTGCCAGCAAAGGAGAGTCCCGAGGCGAGCAGTACTTC. It encodes CASKGESRGEQYF.

The CDR3: CATSRADRGRTGELFF. The DNA of the CDR3 is TGTGCCACCAGCAGAGCGGACAGGGGGCGAACCGGGGAGCTGTTTTTT. The chain employs TRBV15 and TRBJ2-2, with 11 bases identical to TRBD1. Germline trimming cut 1 base from V and 5 bases from J; bases unmatched to any gene: 3. The CDR3 totals 16 residues. Germline values: CDR1 LNHNV, CDR2 YYDKDF (reference sequence).

This chain links TRBV7-6 with TRBJ1-1; D is perhaps TRBD1 (5 bases). Germline V CDR1 and CDR2: SGHVS, FNYEAQ. The CDR3 is made up of 13 amino acids. Trimming cost V 5 bases and J 1 base, with 8 bases left between them. Here the CDR3 DNA reads TGTGCCAGCAGCCAGACAGAGAACACTGAAGCTTTCTTT. Amino acids: CASSQTENTEAFF.

The genes are TRBV28 and TRBJ2-7, with D unresolved. Germline assignment: CDR1 MDHEN and CDR2 SYDVKM. V was cut by 3 bases and J by 3 bases, with 18 bases left in between. This CDR3 has 16 amino acids. The CDR3 region is CASSLSSGERYYEQYF. The CDR3 DNA is TGTGCCAGCAGTTTGTCGTCCGGTGAGAGATACTACGAGCAGTACTTC.

The chain carries TRBV2 and TRBJ2-3; tentative D call: TRBD2 (6 bases). This CDR3 has 13 amino acids. V was clipped by 3 bases and J by 5 bases, with 9 bases between them. The germline gives CDR1 SNHLY, CDR2 FYNNEI. The CDR3: CASSEEGEDTQYF. CDR3 bases: TGTGCCAGCAGTGAGGAGGGTGAAGATACGCAGTATTTT.

The V gene is TRBV6-6, the J gene TRBJ2-1; D possibly corresponds to TRBD2 (6 bases). Germline V gene data show CDR1 as MNHNY and CDR2 as SVGAGI (reference sequence). The V and J ends lost 4 bases and 6 bases respectively, with 13 bases between them. This CDR3 is 14 amino acids long. Here the CDR3 DNA reads TGTGCCAGCAGTTCCCCAGGAGGGGCCAATGAGCAGTTCTTC. It specifies CASSSPGGANEQFF.

This chain uses TRBV5-6 with TRBJ1-5, with 8 bases aligning to TRBD1. This CDR3 has 15 amino acids. From germline, CDR1 is SGHDT and CDR2 YYEEEE. The V and J ends lost 4 bases and 2 bases, in that order; junction bases with no gene match: 5. CDR3 in amino acids: CASSLGTGGNQPQHF. The CDR3 DNA reads TGTGCCAGCAGCCTGGGGACAGGCGGCAATCAGCCCCAGCATTTT.